Following are 3 T cell receptor beta chains from one sample sequenced in a study of technical replicates of blood from a few donors. TCRdb's copy holds only in-frame clones and misses some; the assay was immunoSEQ multiplex PCR. The table shows roughly 72,000 clones, with approximately 93% occurring only once. What was sequenced was T cells isolated from PBMCs. These receptors all come from a human donor in good health.

The chain recombines TRBV28 with TRBJ2-1; 10 bases match TRBD2. The germline gives CDR1 MDHEN, CDR2 SYDVKM. This CDR3 is 15 amino acids long. Trimming cost V 6 bases and J 4 bases; bases outside gene matches: 6. Here the CDR3 reads CASSSSGSAYNEQFF. The CDR3 nucleotides are TGTGCCAGCAGCTCTAGCGGGAGTGCGTACAATGAGCAGTTCTTC.

The V gene is TRBV5-1, the J gene TRBJ2-1; D is unresolved. The CDR3 is 16 amino acids. Germline CDR1 is SGHRS and CDR2 is YFSETQ. Trimming removed 0 bases from V and 0 bases from J, with 10 bases in between. CDR3 nucleotides: TGCGCCAGCAGCTTGGATCCGAGTCCCTCCTACAATGAGCAGTTCTTC. This gives the protein CASSLDPSPSYNEQFF.

The chain joins TRBV30 to TRBJ1-5, with D uncertain. The CDR3 covers 15 residues. V dropped 0 bases and J dropped 0 bases, with 9 bases sitting between them. CDR1 and CDR2 from the germline V gene are GTSNPN and SVGIG (reference sequence). CDR3 DNA: TGTGCCTGGAGTGTAAAGAGGGATAGCAATCAGCCCCAGCATTTT. Its protein is CAWSVKRDSNQPQHF.